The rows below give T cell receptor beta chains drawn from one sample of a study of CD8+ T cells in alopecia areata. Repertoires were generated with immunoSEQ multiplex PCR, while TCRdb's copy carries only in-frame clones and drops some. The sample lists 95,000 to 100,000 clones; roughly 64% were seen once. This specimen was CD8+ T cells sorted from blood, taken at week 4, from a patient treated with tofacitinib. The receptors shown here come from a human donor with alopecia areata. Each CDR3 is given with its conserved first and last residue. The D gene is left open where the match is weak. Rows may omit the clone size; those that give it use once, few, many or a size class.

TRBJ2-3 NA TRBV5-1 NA CASSLVDRTQYF TGCGCCAGCAGCTTGGTCGACCGTACGCAGTATTTT
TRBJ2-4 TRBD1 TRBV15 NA CATSEGQGNSNKEYF TGTGCCACCAGCGAGGGACAGGGGAACTCTAATAAAGAGTACTTC
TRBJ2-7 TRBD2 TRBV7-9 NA CASSEGLAGINEQYF TGTGCCAGCAGCGAAGGACTAGCGGGAATCAACGAGCAGTACTTC
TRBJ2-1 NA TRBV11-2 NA CASSLLLTANEQFF TGTGCCAGCAGCCTACTACTGACAGCCAATGAGCAGTTCTTC
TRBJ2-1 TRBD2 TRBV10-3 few CAISEGTSEANEQFF TGTGCCATCAGTGAAGGGACTAGCGAAGCCAATGAGCAGTTCTTC
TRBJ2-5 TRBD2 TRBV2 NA CASLPGLEETQYF TGTGCCAGTCTACCGGGACTAGAGGAGACCCAGTACTTC
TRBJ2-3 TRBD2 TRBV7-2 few CASSLGLSGRAIDTQYF TGTGCCAGCAGCTTAGGGCTTAGCGGGAGGGCCATAGATACGCAGTATTTT
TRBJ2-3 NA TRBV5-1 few CASKEAWQGDTQYF TGCGCCAGCAAAGAGGCCTGGCAGGGAGATACGCAGTATTTT
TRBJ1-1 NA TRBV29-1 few CSVEGTANTEAFF TGCAGCGTTGAAGGGACAGCGAACACTGAAGCTTTCTTT
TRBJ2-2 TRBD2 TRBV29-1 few CSVEISGGVTGELFF TGCAGCGTTGAGATTAGCGGGGGTGTCACCGGGGAGCTGTTTTTT
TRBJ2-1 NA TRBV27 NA CASGSLGSYNEQFF TGTGCCAGCGGAAGTCTAGGCAGTTACAATGAGCAGTTCTTC
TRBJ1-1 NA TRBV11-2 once CASSLGPGGEAFF TGTGCCAGCAGCTTAGGACCAGGCGGTGAAGCTTTCTTT
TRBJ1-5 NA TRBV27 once CASGLSISNQPQHF TGTGCCAGCGGCCTCTCTATCAGCAATCAGCCCCAGCATTTT
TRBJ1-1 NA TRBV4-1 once CASSQAGLEAFF TGCGCCAGCAGCCAAGCTGGGCTGGAAGCTTTCTTT
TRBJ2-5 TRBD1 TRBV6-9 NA CASSSGQGQETQYF TGTGCCAGCAGTTCGGGACAGGGTCAAGAGACCCAGTACTTC
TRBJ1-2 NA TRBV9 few CASSPTEGGSYGYTF TGTGCCAGCAGCCCGACGGAGGGCGGTAGCTATGGCTACACCTTC
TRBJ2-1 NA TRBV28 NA CAIAGIYSNEQFF TGTGCCATTGCGGGGATTTACTCCAATGAGCAGTTCTTC
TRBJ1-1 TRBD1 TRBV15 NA CATSGEAGTATEAFF TGTGCCACCAGCGGGGAAGCCGGGACAGCCACTGAAGCTTTCTTT
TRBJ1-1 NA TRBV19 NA CASLRQSNTEAFF TGTGCCAGCCTGAGGCAGTCCAACACTGAAGCTTTCTTT
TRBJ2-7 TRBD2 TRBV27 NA CASGTSGSYEQYF TGTGCCAGCGGGACTAGCGGCTCCTACGAGCAGTACTTC
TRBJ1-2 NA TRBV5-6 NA CASSFSRSNYGYTF TGTGCCAGCAGCTTTAGCCGATCTAACTATGGCTACACCTTC
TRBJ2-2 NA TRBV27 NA CASSFRGQNTGELFF TGTGCCAGCAGTTTTCGGGGGCAGAACACCGGGGAGCTGTTTTTT
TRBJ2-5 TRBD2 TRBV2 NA CASSDGSGGFQETQYF TGTGCCAGCTCAGACGGTAGCGGGGGGTTCCAAGAGACCCAGTACTTC
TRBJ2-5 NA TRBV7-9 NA CASSHVDMEETQYF TGTGCCAGCAGCCATGTTGATATGGAGGAGACCCAGTACTTC
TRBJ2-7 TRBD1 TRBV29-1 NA CSVEVGDSYEQYF TGCAGCGTTGAAGTGGGGGACAGCTACGAGCAGTACTTC
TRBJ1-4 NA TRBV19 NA CASSIGADFNEKLFF TGTGCCAGTAGTATCGGAGCGGATTTTAATGAAAAACTGTTTTTT
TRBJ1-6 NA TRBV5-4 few CASSLDVDWNSPLHF TGTGCCAGCAGCTTGGATGTAGACTGGAATTCACCCCTCCACTTT
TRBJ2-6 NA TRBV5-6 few CASSFSGANVLTF TGTGCCAGCAGCTTTTCTGGGGCCAACGTCCTGACTTTC
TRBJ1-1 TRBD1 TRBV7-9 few CASSPGGTEAFF TGTGCCAGCAGCCCAGGGGGCACTGAAGCTTTCTTT
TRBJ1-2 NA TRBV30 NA CAWTEAGDGYTF TGTGCCTGGACCGAGGCCGGGGATGGCTACACCTTC
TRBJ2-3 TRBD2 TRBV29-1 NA CSVEDRGDGTDTQYF TGCAGCGTTGAAGACCGGGGGGACGGCACAGATACGCAGTATTTT
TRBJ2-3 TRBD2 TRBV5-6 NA CASSLAGRPDTQYF TGTGCCAGCAGTTTAGCGGGACGGCCGGATACGCAGTATTTT
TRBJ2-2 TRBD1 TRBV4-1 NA CASSQWSGGPGELFF TGCGCCAGCAGCCAGTGGTCAGGGGGCCCCGGGGAGCTGTTTTTT
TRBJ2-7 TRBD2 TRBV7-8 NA CASSFGGGPHEQYF TGTGCCAGCAGCTTTGGCGGGGGACCCCACGAGCAGTACTTC
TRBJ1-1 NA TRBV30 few CAWSVSRTAEAFF TGTGCCTGGAGTGTCAGTAGGACGGCCGAGGCTTTCTTT
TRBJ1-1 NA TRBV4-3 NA CASSQATGNTEAFF TGCGCCAGCAGCCAAGCTACAGGGAACACTGAAGCTTTCTTT
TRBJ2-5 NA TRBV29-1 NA CSVEPRTLQETQYF TGCAGCGTTGAACCTCGCACTCTCCAAGAGACCCAGTACTTC
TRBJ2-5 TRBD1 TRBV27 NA CASSVTGEGETQYF TGTGCCAGCAGTGTGACAGGGGAAGGAGAGACCCAGTACTTC
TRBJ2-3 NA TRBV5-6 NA CASSQGTPATDTQYF TGTGCCAGCAGCCAAGGGACGCCTGCCACAGATACGCAGTATTTT
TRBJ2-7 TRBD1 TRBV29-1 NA CSAGTDYEQYF TGCAGCGCCGGGACAGACTACGAGCAGTACTTC
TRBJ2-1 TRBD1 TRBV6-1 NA CASRPRTGLSNEQFF TGTGCCAGCAGACCCAGGACAGGGCTTTCCAATGAGCAGTTCTTC
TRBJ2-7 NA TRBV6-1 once CASSEWRRRQVSYEQYF TGTGCCAGCAGTGAATGGCGCCGACGACAGGTCTCCTACGAGCAGTACTTC
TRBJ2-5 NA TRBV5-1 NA CASSPGLTQETQYF TGCGCCAGCAGCCCAGGACTGACACAAGAGACCCAGTACTTC
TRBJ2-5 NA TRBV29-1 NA CSVEGGTEETQYF TGCAGCGTTGAAGGCGGGACAGAAGAGACCCAGTACTTC
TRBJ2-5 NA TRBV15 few CATSRDRRVGETQYF TGTGCCACCAGCAGAGATCGCAGGGTCGGGGAGACCCAGTACTTC
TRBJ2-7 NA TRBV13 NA CASSVGNTEQYF TGTGCCAGCAGCGTGGGAAACACGGAGCAGTACTTC
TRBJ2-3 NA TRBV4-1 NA CASSQVGDNTDTQYF TGCGCCAGCAGCCAAGTAGGGGACAACACAGATACGCAGTATTTT
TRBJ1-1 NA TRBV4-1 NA CASSQGQEGDTEAFF TGCGCCAGCAGCCAAGGTCAGGAAGGGGACACTGAAGCTTTCTTT
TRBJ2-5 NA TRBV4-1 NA CASSQEATGRYQETQYF TGCGCCAGCAGCCAAGAGGCAACGGGGCGGTACCAAGAGACCCAGTACTTC
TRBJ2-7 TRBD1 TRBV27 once CASSYVGQGFDEQYF TGTGCCAGCAGTTACGTAGGACAGGGGTTCGACGAGCAGTACTTC
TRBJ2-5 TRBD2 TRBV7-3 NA CASSPLAVQETQYF TGTGCCAGCAGCCCACTAGCGGTCCAAGAGACCCAGTACTTC
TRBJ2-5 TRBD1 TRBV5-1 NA CASSLARDREVDETQYF TGCGCCAGCAGCTTGGCCCGGGACAGGGAGGTTGACGAGACCCAGTACTTC
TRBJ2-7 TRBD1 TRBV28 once CASSGQGAYEQYF TGTGCCAGCAGTGGACAGGGGGCCTACGAGCAGTACTTC
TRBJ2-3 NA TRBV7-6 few CASSFGTSLRTDTQYF TGTGCCAGCAGCTTCGGTACTAGCTTACGCACAGATACGCAGTATTTT
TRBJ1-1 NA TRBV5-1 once CASSFSGSTEAFF TGCGCCAGCAGCTTCTCAGGGTCTACTGAAGCTTTCTTT
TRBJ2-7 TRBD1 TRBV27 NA CASSYGTGMYEQYF TGTGCCAGCAGTTACGGGACAGGGATGTACGAGCAGTACTTC
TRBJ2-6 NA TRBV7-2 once CASSLVGGTAPTGANVLTF TGTGCCAGCAGCTTAGTAGGCGGGACCGCTCCGACTGGGGCCAACGTCCTGACTTTC
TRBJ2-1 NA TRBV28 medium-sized CASSFVVNSYNEQFF TGTGCCAGCAGTTTTGTGGTAAACTCCTACAATGAGCAGTTCTTC
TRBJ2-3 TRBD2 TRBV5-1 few CASSLGTTRTDTQYF TGCGCCAGCAGCCTGGGGACTACCCGCACAGATACGCAGTATTTT